Below, one TCR beta chain is given with its context. This record belongs to a study of blood T cell repertoires in COVID-19. Study-wide background: The samples span acute and convalescent COVID-19 from the United States, Italy and Spain. The cDNA or gDNA used as material had been derived from T cells, B-cell-depleted T cells, or PBMCs.

In the study's own analysis: Amplifying reference gene primers gave estimates of nucleated cell counts. Data came from immunoSEQ multiplex PCR; TCRdb stores just in-frame clones and leaves some out. V and J calls and clone size are copied from that table; D and trimming were computed from the DNA. In the table there are 200,000 to 250,000 clones, about four fifths of which are singletons. The ends were cut back, 1 base at V and 3 bases at J, with 6 bases in the middle. This CDR3 is 13 amino acids long. Per germline, CDR1 MNHNS and CDR2 SASEGT. Sequenced sample: peripheral blood. The rearrangement uses TRBV6-1 and TRBJ1-1; D call uncertain. The origin of this receptor is a woman of 80 years or more with COVID-19, enrolled during active disease. In nucleotides, the CDR3 is TGTGCCAGCAGTGAAGGGCCGTACACTGAAGCTTTCTTT. This gives the protein CASSEGPYTEAFF.